These 11 T cell receptor beta chains were all obtained from the same sample, sequenced in a study of T cell responses to AZD1222 COVID-19 vaccine. Assay: immunoSEQ multiplex PCR; the TCRdb copy retains only in-frame clones and omits some. The repertoire includes 100,000 to 150,000 clones, about 87% of them detected once, and 10% sits in the top ten. The source material was peripheral blood, sampled on day 0 of AZD1222 vaccination. The receptors stem from an adult in good health.

The chain employs TRBV3-1 (or the pseudogene TRBV3-2) and TRBJ1-2, with D unclear. The CDR3 length is 13 residues. The V end was cut by 0 bases, the J end by 8 bases, with 10 bases between. CDR1 is LGHDT and CDR2 is YNNKEL in the germline V gene (reference sequence). CDR3 in amino acids: CASSQDGRRGYTF. CDR3 DNA: TGTGCCAGCAGCCAAGATGGACGGCGCGGCTACACCTTC.

This clone was detected only once. The chain uses TRBV4-1 and TRBJ1-5; D is undetermined. The V end lost 0 bases, the J end lost 9 bases, and 9 bases lay between the germline ends. The CDR3 is made up of 13 amino acids. CDR1 and CDR2 (germline): MGHRA, YSYEKL. The CDR3 is CASSQDPARPQHF. The CDR3 region has the DNA TGCGCCAGCAGCCAAGATCCCGCCCGGCCCCAGCATTTT.

The table lists this clone with a few counts. The genes are TRBV3-1 (or the pseudogene TRBV3-2) and TRBJ1-2; D perhaps matches TRBD1 (6 bases). V was trimmed by 1 base and J by 0 bases, leaving 12 bases between them. Germline V gene sequence: CDR1 LGHDT, CDR2 YNNKEL (reference sequence). This CDR3 comprises 16 residues. The CDR3 here is CASSQARGASNYGYTF. Written as DNA, the CDR3 is TGTGCCAGCAGCCAAGCCCGGGGGGCCTCTAACTATGGCTACACCTTC.

The gene calls are TRBV18 and TRBJ2-3, with D uncertain. The length of the CDR3 is 12 residues. Germline CDR1 KGHSH, CDR2 LQKENI. V lost 5 bases to trimming and J lost 6 bases, with 9 bases between them. The CDR3 region has the DNA TGTGCCAGCTCATCAACCACGGATACGCAGTATTTT. The encoded protein is CASSSTTDTQYF.

This clone was detected only once. This chain connects TRBV18 to TRBJ1-1; 7 nucleotides line up with TRBD1. J was trimmed by 0 bases and V by 5 bases; bases with no gene match: 12. The CDR3 loop spans 17 amino acids. The V gene's germline CDR1 is KGHSH and CDR2 LQKENI. CDR3 residues: CASSSRDSSKMNTEAFF. Written as DNA, the CDR3 is TGTGCCAGCTCATCTCGGGACAGCTCTAAAATGAACACTGAAGCTTTCTTT. Combining the CDR3 with reference TRBV18 and TRBJ1-1 gives the whole variable domain NAGVMQNPRHLVRRRGQEARLRCSPMKGHSHVYWYRQLPEEGLKFMVYLQKENIIDESGMPKERFSAEFPKEGPSILRIQQVVRGDSAAYFCASSSRDSSKMNTEAFFGQGTRLTVV.

V is TRBV4-1 and J is TRBJ1-2; maybe TRBD1 (5 bases). Per germline, CDR1 MGHRA and CDR2 YSYEKL. The V gene lost 5 bases and the J gene lost 3 bases, with 16 bases spanning the gap. This CDR3 comprises 15 residues. Written as DNA, the CDR3 is TGCGCCAGCAGCGGACCGGAGGAGGGGCACTATGGCTACACCTTC. It encodes CASSGPEEGHYGYTF.

The V and J genes are TRBV29-1 and TRBJ2-1; D unresolved. The CDR3 contains 8 residues. V lost 3 bases, J lost 15 bases, and 6 bases lay in between. Germline values: CDR1 SQVTM, CDR2 ANQGSEA. This chain's CDR3 is CSVEDGFF. The CDR3 DNA follows: TGCAGCGTTGAGGATGGGTTCTTC.

This sequence joins TRBV24-1 and TRBJ2-1, with a tentative D call TRBD2 (5 bases). Germline V gene data show CDR1 as KGHDR and CDR2 as SFDVKD. Trimming took 3 bases from V and 0 from J, leaving 11 bases between them. The CDR3 sequence is 16 residues long. The CDR3 DNA follows: TGTGCCACCAGTGATGACTACGCCAACTCCTACAATGAGCAGTTCTTC. Its protein is CATSDDYANSYNEQFF.

The chain uses TRBV6-1 and TRBJ2-3; 12 bases fit TRBD2. The V gene end was trimmed by 4 bases and the J gene end by 6 bases; junction bases not matched to a gene: 11. Looked up from germline, CDR1 is MNHNS and CDR2 is SASEGT. The CDR3 is 17 residues long. The CDR3 loop reads CASSVSLAGGLEDTQYF. The CDR3 DNA sequence: TGTGCCAGCAGTGTATCCCTAGCGGGGGGGCTTGAGGATACGCAGTATTTT.

The J gene is TRBJ1-2, the V gene TRBV30, with 8 nucleotides matching TRBD1. Germline V gene sequence: CDR1 GTSNPN, CDR2 SVGIG (reference sequence). The CDR3 is 13 amino acids. Trimming at V came to 7 bases and at J to 4 bases, leaving 8 bases not matched to a gene. CDR3 coding DNA: TGTGCCTATCAACTCGGACAGGGCTATGGCTACACCTTC. It codes for CAYQLGQGYGYTF. The full variable domain, completed using reference TRBV30 and TRBJ1-2, is SQTIHQWPATLVQPVGSPLSLECTVEGTSNPNLYWYRQAAGRGLQLLFYSVGIGQISSEVPQNLSASRPQDRQFILSSKKLLLSDSGFYLCAYQLGQGYGYTFGSGTRLTVV.

V usage is TRBV10-2 and J usage is TRBJ1-2; TRBD1 might be the D (6 bases). CDR3 length: 13 amino acids. Germline CDR1 and CDR2: WSHSY and SAAADI. Trimming pared 5 bases from V and 6 bases from J, leaving 13 bases between. CDR3 loop: CASSFPYRDGYTF. The CDR3 region has the DNA TGCGCCAGCAGTTTCCCCTACAGGGATGGCTACACCTTC.